This TCR beta chain was documented in a study of T and B cells in COVID-19 patients. This clonotype is medium-sized in the sample. Each TRB amplification used about 250-550 ng of genomic DNA from blood. BIOMED2 TRB-A/B primer pools were used in multiplex TRB PCR. TCRdb analysed the multiplex PCR reads with MiXCR anew, one entry per CDR3 protein. The repertoire consists of 5,500 to 8,000 distinct CDR3 sequences, with around 21% occurring once and the leading ten covering approximately 4%. The TCR originated in a human donor who had recovered from COVID-19. The sample consisted of blood.

Here the CDR3 reads CASSYRGGVSYEQYF. The CDR3 DNA follows: TGTGCCAGCAGTTACCGGGGGGGGGTCTCCTACGAGCAGTACTTC. This chain links TRBV6-5 with TRBJ2-7; TRBD2 matches at 8 bases. CDR1 is MNHEY, CDR2 SVGAGI, per germline. CDR3 length: 15 residues. Trimming cost V 2 bases and J 0 bases; bases outside gene matches: 3.